Each of the 7 T cell receptor beta chains below was sequenced from the same sample in a study of OX40 agonist ivuxolimab in advanced cancers. Only in-frame clones appear in the TCRdb table, and some are missing; sequencing was by immunoSEQ multiplex PCR. This repertoire shows 7,000 to 7,500 clones, over 80% found once; its top ten account for 70% to 75%. Specimen: CD4+ or CD8+ T cells sorted from blood, collected in a trial of the OX40 agonist ivuxolimab. The source is an adult with an advanced solid tumor such as melanoma, head and neck, liver or kidney cancer.

This clone was counted a single time. The V and J genes are TRBV27 and TRBJ1-1; 11 nucleotides match TRBD1. Germline CDR1 and CDR2: MNHEY and SMNVEV (reference sequence). Trimming removed 4 bases from V and 5 bases from J; junction bases left unmatched: 3. The CDR3 totals 14 residues. The CDR3 sequence: CASSYGTGGTEAFF. The DNA for the CDR3 is TGTGCCAGCAGTTACGGGACAGGGGGGACTGAAGCTTTCTTT.

The chain employs TRBV5-7 and TRBJ1-4; D is undetermined. TRBV5-7 is assigned to the ORF class and has an uncertain function. The CDR3 consists of 16 residues. V was pared by 2 bases and J by 0 bases, with 11 bases between. The CDR3 is CASSLVGVTTNEKLFF. CDR3 nucleotides: TGTGCCAGCAGCTTAGTTGGGGTCACAACTAATGAAAAACTGTTTTTT.

This chain uses TRBV28 with TRBJ1-3; D possibly corresponds to TRBD1 (5 bases). This CDR3 is built from 13 residues. V lost 2 bases to trimming and J lost 13 bases, with 15 bases between them. Germline CDR1 MDHEN, CDR2 SYDVKM. In DNA, the CDR3 is TGTGCCAGCAGTTTAACCCCTGGGGGTCCGATATATTTT. The encoded protein is CASSLTPGGPIYF.

This clone was counted between two and nine times. This sequence joins TRBV29-1 and TRBJ2-2; D not resolved. The germline gives CDR1 SQVTM, CDR2 ANQGSEA. V was pared by 3 bases and J by 3 bases, with 5 bases between. There are 12 residues in the CDR3. CDR3 in DNA: TGCAGCGTTGATCTAGACACCGGGGAGCTGTTTTTT. It encodes CSVDLDTGELFF.

Worth noting for this clone: Distinct nucleotide sequences in the sample also encode this CDR3. This chain connects TRBV5-1 to TRBJ2-3, with 11 positions matching TRBD2. Per the germline V gene, CDR1 is SGHRS and CDR2 is YFSETQ. The length of the CDR3 is 18 residues. Trimming at V came to 0 bases and at J to 5 bases, leaving 11 bases not matched to a gene. Written as DNA, the CDR3 is TGCGCCAGCAGCTTGGAGGTATTAGCGGGGGGGCGCCGAGATACGCAGTATTTT. It translates to CASSLEVLAGGRRDTQYF.

Here the CDR3 reads CASSDRVYGYTF. CDR3 DNA: TGCGCCAGCAGCGACAGGGTCTATGGCTACACCTTC. This chain uses TRBV4-1 with TRBJ1-2, with 7 bases that match TRBD1. Germline loops: CDR1 MGHRA, CDR2 YSYEKL. CDR3 length equals 12 residues. The trim removed 5 bases at V and 4 bases at J, leaving 1 base unmatched.

The chain uses TRBV19 and TRBJ2-5; the D gene could be TRBD1 or TRBD2 (5 bases each). The V end was cut by 3 bases, the J end by 4 bases, with 9 bases between. The germline V gene encodes CDR1 LNHDA and CDR2 SQIVND (reference sequence). The CDR3 loop spans 13 amino acids. CDR3 coding DNA: TGTGCCAGTAGTATGTATGGGGGAGAGACCCAGTACTTC. Protein sequence: CASSMYGGETQYF.